Each of the 12 T cell receptor beta chains below was sequenced from the same sample in a study of T-cell memory formation after mild COVID-19. Each CDR3 protein is one row after TCRdb ran MiXCR on the 5' RACE reads. The profile shows 360,000 or so distinct CDR3 sequences, 25% to 30% of them singletons. The sequencing input was PBMCs or a T cell subset sorted from them (not recorded which). The receptors originated from an adult woman who had mild COVID-19 (a few samples of this study predate the infection). Cell type and time point are not known.

J is TRBJ1-5 and V is TRBV19; D gene uncertain. The length of the CDR3 is 16 residues. From germline, CDR1 is LNHDA and CDR2 SQIVND (reference sequence). The V gene lost 7 bases and the J gene lost 0 bases, with 16 bases spanning the gap. In DNA form, the CDR3 reads TGTGCCAGTATGCCGTTCGGACTATATAGCAATCAGCCCCAGCATTTT. Encoded protein: CASMPFGLYSNQPQHF.

In this sample, this clonotype turned up a few times. The chain uses TRBV7-3 and TRBJ2-2, with D perhaps TRBD2 (5 bases). There are 15 residues in the CDR3. The V and J ends lost 5 bases and 6 bases respectively, with 16 bases between them. Germline CDR1 reads SGHTA; CDR2 reads FQGTGA. Here the CDR3 DNA reads TGTGCCAGCAGCCCCCTACGAGAGAGGGCCGGGGAGCTGTTTTTT. This sequence encodes CASSPLRERAGELFF.

This rearrangement joins TRBV18 to TRBJ1-4; the D gene is possibly TRBD1 (5 bases). V was trimmed by 6 bases and J by 12 bases, leaving 23 bases between them. The CDR3 is 15 amino acids. Germline loops: CDR1 KGHSH, CDR2 LQKENI. CDR3 sequence (DNA): TGTGCCAGCTCGCAACCGTCGGGGGATAGTAGGCAACTGTTTTTT. This sequence encodes CASSQPSGDSRQLFF.

This clonotype was detected only a few times. This chain connects TRBV5-1 to TRBJ2-7; TRBD1 matches 9 bases. After removal of 3 bases from V and 7 bases from J, the junction contained 17 bases not matched to a gene. Germline CDR1 reads SGHRS; CDR2 reads YFSETQ. The CDR3 loop spans 17 amino acids. CDR3 in DNA: TGCGCCAGCAGCTCACCACCAGGCGGGACAGGGAAGGGAGAGCAGTACTTC. Its protein is CASSSPPGGTGKGEQYF.

The CDR3 here is CASSPTSDQPQHF. The CDR3 DNA reads as TGTGCCAGCAGCCCTACCAGTGATCAGCCCCAGCATTTT. The V call is TRBV9, the J call TRBJ1-5; D ambiguous. Germline V gives CDR1 SGDLS, CDR2 YYNGEE. Deletions cut 4 bases from V and 5 bases from J, with 10 bases between. CDR3 length equals 13 residues.

The rearrangement links TRBV2 to TRBJ2-3, with D possibly matching TRBD2 (5 bases). V was shortened by 7 bases and J by 0 bases, with 20 bases between the two germline ends. CDR3 length: 17 amino acids. Germline V CDR1 and CDR2: SNHLY, FYNNEI. CDR3 bases: TGTGCCAGCATAAGGTCGCGGAGCGGAATAAGCACAGATACGCAGTATTTT. It is translated as CASIRSRSGISTDTQYF. Variable domain in full (rest from reference TRBV2 and TRBJ2-3): EPEVTQTPSHQVTQMGQEVILRCVPISNHLYFYWYRQILGQKVEFLVSFYNNEISEKSEIFDDQFSVERPDGSNFTLKIRSTKLEDSAMYFCASIRSRSGISTDTQYFGPGTRLTVL.

This clonotype has ten or more counts. V and J are TRBV7-3 and TRBJ2-3; D is undetermined. Between the trimmed V and J ends, which lost 2 bases and 3 bases, there was a span of 12 bases. CDR1 and CDR2 from the germline V gene are SGHTA and FQGTGA. The CDR3 covers 15 residues. This chain's CDR3 is CASSLSPLKTDTQYF. Here the CDR3 DNA reads TGTGCCAGCAGCTTATCCCCGCTGAAAACAGATACGCAGTATTTT.

The chain carries TRBV25-1 and TRBJ1-1, with TRBD1 as a possible D gene (5 bases). V was clipped by 5 bases and J by 1 base, with 11 bases between them. The CDR3 extends over 14 amino acids. CDR1 and CDR2 from the germline V gene are MGHDK and SYGVNS. The CDR3 loop is CASSSRQKNTEAFF. As DNA, the CDR3 is TGTGCCAGCAGTTCCCGACAGAAGAACACTGAAGCTTTCTTT.

This clonotype was recorded at least ten times. This chain joins TRBV6-7 and TRBJ2-1; the D is unclear. TRBV6-7 is noted as an ORF with a role that remains uncertain. The V end was cut by 6 bases, the J end by 1 base, with 19 bases between. The CDR3 consists of 17 residues. The CDR3 coding sequence is TGTGCCAGCAGGATGAGTTACGTAAGGGCGTCCTACAATGAGCAGTTCTTC. Residues: CASRMSYVRASYNEQFF.

V and J are TRBV7-9 and TRBJ2-7; 11 nucleotides agree with TRBD2. Germline loops: CDR1 SEHNR, CDR2 FQNEAQ (reference sequence). The V and J ends lost 9 bases and 4 bases, in that order; junction bases with no gene match: 5. This CDR3 is 13 amino acids long. In DNA form, the CDR3 reads TGTGCCAGTAGCGGGAGGGCCGGGTACGAGCAGTACTTC. Its translation is CASSGRAGYEQYF.

This clonotype was detected a few times. The CDR3 DNA follows: TGCGCCAGCAGTGGTGTGGGGAGCTCTGGAAACACCATATATTTT. It codes for CASSGVGSSGNTIYF. V is TRBV10-2 and J is TRBJ1-3; D remains unclear. CDR1 is WSHSY, CDR2 SAAADI, per germline. V was pared by 4 bases and J by 0 bases, with 10 bases between. The CDR3 is made up of 15 amino acids.

This clonotype occurred a few times. This chain joins TRBV12-3 or TRBV12-4 and TRBJ2-1; tentative D call: TRBD1 (5 bases). The CDR3 is 12 residues long. Trimming stripped 5 bases from V and 12 bases from J, with 14 bases between. CDR3 amino acids: CASSRTSGSQFF. In DNA form, the CDR3 reads TGTGCCAGCAGTCGCACCTCAGGGTCGCAGTTCTTC.